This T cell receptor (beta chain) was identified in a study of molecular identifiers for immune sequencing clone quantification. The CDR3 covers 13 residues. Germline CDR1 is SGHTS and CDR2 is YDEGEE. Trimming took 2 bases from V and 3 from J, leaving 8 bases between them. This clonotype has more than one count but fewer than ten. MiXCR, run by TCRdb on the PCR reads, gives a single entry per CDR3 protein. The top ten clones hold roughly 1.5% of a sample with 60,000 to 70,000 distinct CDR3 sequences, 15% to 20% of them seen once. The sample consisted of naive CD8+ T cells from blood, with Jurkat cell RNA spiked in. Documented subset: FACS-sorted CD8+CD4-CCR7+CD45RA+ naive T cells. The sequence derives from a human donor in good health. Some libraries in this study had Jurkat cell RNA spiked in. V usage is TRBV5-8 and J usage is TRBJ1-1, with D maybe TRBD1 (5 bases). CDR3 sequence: CASSFGTDTEAFF. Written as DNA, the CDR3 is TGTGCCAGCAGCTTCGGGACGGACACTGAAGCTTTCTTT.